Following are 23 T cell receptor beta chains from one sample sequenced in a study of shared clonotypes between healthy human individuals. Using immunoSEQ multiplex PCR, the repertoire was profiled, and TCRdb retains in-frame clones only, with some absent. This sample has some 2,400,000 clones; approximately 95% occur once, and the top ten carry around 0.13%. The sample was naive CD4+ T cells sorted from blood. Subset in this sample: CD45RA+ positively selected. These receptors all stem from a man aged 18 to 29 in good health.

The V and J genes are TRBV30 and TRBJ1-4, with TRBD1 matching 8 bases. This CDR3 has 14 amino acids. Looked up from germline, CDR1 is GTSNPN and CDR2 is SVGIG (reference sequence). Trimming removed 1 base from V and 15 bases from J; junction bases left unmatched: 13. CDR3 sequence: CAWSGAQGDAKVFF. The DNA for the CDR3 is TGTGCCTGGAGTGGAGCACAGGGGGACGCAAAGGTGTTTTTT.

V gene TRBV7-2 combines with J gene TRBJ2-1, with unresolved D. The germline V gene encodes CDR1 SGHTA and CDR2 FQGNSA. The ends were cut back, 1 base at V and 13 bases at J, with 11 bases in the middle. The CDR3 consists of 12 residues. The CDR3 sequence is CASSLGASVQFF. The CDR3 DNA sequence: TGTGCCAGCAGCTTAGGCGCTAGTGTTCAGTTCTTC.

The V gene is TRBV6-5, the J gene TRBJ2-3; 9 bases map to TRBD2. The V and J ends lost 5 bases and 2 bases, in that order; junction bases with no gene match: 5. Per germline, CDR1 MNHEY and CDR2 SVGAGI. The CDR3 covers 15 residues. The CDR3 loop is CASSTGTSYTDTQYF. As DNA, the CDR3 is TGTGCCAGCAGTACCGGGACTAGCTACACAGATACGCAGTATTTT.

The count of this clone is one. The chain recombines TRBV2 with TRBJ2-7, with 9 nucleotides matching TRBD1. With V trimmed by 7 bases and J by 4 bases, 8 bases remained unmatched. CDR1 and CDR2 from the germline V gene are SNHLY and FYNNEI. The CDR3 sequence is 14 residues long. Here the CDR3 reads CASTTEGTGYEQYF. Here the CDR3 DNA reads TGTGCCAGCACCACGGAGGGGACAGGGTACGAGCAGTACTTC.

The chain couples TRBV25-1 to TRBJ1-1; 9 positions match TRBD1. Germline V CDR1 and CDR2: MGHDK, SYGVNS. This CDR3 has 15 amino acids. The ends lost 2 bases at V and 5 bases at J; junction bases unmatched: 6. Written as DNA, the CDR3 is TGTGCCAGCAGTGAAGGGGGACAGGGAGGGACTGAAGCTTTCTTT. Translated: CASSEGGQGGTEAFF.

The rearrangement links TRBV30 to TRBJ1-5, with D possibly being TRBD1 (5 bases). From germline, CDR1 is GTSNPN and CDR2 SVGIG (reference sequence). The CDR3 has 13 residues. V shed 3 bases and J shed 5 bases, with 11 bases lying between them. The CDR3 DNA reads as TGTGCCTGGAGCGCAGGGTCCGATCAGCCCCAGCATTTT. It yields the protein CAWSAGSDQPQHF.

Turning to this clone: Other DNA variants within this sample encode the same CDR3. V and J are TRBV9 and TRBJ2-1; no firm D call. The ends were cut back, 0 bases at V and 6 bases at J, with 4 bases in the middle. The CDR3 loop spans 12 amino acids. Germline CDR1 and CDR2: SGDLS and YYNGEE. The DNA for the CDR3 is TGTGCCAGCAGCGTAGATGGCAATGAGCAGTTCTTC. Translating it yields CASSVDGNEQFF.

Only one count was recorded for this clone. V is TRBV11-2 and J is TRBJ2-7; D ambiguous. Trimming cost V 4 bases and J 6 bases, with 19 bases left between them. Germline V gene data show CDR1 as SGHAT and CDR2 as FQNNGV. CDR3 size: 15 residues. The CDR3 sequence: CASSSGSMGNSEQYF. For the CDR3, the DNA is TGTGCCAGCAGCTCCGGAAGTATGGGCAACTCCGAGCAGTACTTC.

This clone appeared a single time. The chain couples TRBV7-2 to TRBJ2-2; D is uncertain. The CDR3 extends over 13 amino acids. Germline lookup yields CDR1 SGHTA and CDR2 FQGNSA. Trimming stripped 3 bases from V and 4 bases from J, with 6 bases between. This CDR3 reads CASSLRRTGELFF. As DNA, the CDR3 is TGTGCCAGCAGCTTGAGGCGCACCGGGGAGCTGTTTTTT.

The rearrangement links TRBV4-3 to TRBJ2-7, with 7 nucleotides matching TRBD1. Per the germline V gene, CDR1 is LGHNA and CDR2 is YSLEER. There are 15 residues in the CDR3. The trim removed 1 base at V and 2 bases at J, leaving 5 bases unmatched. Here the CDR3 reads CASSQGYRGPYEQYF. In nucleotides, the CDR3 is TGCGCCAGCAGCCAAGGGTACAGGGGACCCTACGAGCAGTACTTC.

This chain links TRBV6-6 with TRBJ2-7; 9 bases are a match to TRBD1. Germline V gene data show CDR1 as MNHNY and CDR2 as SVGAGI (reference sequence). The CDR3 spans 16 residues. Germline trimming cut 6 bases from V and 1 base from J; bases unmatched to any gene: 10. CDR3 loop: CASSKTGQGTSYEQYF. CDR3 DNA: TGTGCCAGCAGCAAGACGGGACAGGGCACTTCCTACGAGCAGTACTTC.

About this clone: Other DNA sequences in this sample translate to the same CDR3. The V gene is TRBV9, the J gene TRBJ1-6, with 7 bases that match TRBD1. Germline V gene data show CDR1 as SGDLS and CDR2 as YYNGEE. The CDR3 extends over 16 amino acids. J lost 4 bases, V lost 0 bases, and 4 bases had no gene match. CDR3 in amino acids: CASSVGAGGYNSPLHF. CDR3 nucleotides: TGTGCCAGCAGCGTAGGGGCAGGGGGATATAATTCACCCCTCCACTTT.

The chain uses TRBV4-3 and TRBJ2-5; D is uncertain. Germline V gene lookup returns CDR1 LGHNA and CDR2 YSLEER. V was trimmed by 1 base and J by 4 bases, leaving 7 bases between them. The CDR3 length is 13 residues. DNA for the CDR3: TGCGCCAGCAGCCAAGTGGGCGGAGAGACCCAGTACTTC. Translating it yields CASSQVGGETQYF.

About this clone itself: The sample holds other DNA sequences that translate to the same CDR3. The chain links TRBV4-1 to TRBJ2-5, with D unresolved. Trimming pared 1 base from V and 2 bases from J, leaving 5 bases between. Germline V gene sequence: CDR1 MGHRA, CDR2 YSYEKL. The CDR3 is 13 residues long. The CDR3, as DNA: TGCGCCAGCAGCCAAGGCCGACAAGAGACCCAGTACTTC. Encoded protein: CASSQGRQETQYF.

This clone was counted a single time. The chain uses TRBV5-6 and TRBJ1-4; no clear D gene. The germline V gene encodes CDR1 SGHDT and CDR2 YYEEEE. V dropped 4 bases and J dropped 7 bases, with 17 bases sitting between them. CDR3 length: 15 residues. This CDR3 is CASSLGSDGVEKLFF. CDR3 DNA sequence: TGTGCCAGCAGCCTGGGCTCGGATGGTGTTGAAAAACTGTTTTTT.

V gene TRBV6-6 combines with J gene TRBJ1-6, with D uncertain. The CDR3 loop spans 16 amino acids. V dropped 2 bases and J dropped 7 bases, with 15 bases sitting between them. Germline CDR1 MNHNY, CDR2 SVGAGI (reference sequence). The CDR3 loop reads CASSYNPMQLNSPLHF. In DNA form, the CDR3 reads TGTGCCAGCAGTTACAACCCGATGCAGCTAAATTCACCCCTCCACTTT.

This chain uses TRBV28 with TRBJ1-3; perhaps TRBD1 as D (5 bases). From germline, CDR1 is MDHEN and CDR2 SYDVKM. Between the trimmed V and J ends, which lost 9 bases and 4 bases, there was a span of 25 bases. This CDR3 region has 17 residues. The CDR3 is CARDWDGLHIRGNTIYF. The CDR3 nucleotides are TGTGCCAGGGACTGGGACGGACTTCATATTCGGGGAAACACCATATATTTT.

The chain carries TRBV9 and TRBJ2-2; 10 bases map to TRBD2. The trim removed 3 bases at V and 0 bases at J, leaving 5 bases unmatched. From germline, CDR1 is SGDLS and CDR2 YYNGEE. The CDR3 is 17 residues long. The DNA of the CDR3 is TGTGCCAGCAGCGCTTTTACTAGCGGGGCGAACACCGGGGAGCTGTTTTTT. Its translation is CASSAFTSGANTGELFF.

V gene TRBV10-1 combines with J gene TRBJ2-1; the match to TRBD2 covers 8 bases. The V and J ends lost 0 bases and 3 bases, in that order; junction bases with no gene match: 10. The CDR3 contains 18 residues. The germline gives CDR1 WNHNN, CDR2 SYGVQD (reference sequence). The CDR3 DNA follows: TGCGCCAGCAGTGAGTCTCGGGCCAGCGGGGGCCTCTACAATGAGCAGTTCTTC. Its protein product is CASSESRASGGLYNEQFF.

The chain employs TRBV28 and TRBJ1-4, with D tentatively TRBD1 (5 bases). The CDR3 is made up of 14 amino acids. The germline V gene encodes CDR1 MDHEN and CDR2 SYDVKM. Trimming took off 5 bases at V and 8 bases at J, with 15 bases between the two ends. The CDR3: CASSPGPGREKLFF. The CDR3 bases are TGTGCCAGCAGTCCGGGACCCGGGAGGGAAAAACTGTTTTTT.

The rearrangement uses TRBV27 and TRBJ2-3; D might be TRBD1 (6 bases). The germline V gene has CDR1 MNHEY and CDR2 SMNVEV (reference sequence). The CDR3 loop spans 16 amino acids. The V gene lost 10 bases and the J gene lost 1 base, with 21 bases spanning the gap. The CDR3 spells CAIAPLQGGGTDTQYF. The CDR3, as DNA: TGTGCCATCGCCCCGTTACAGGGCGGTGGCACAGATACGCAGTATTTT.

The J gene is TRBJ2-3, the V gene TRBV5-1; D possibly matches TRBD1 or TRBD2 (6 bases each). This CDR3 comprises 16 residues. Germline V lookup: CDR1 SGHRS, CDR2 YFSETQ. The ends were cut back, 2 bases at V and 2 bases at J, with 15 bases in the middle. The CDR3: CASSFRGGSITDTQYF. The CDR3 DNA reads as TGCGCCAGCAGCTTCCGAGGGGGGTCCATCACAGATACGCAGTATTTT.

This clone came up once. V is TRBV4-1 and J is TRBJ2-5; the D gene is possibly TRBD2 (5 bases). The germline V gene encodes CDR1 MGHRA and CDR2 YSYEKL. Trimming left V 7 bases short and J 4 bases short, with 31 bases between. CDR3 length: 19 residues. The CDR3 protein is CASTAKPKVPTGIVETQYF. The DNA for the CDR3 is TGCGCCAGCACCGCGAAGCCTAAGGTCCCCACCGGGATTGTAGAGACCCAGTACTTC.